The clone carrying this TCR beta chain has at least ten counts. Germline CDR1 MDHEN, CDR2 SYDVKM. This CDR3 comprises 16 residues. V dropped 5 bases and J dropped 0 bases, with 15 bases sitting between them. TCRdb redid the calling of the 5' RACE reads with MiXCR, one entry per CDR3 protein. The data show fewer than 70,000 distinct CDR3 sequences, with around 13% seen just once and roughly 3.1% held by the top ten. The data derive from a study of early T cells in non-severe SARS-CoV-2 infection. The material sequenced was whole blood. The chain couples TRBV28 to TRBJ2-3; possible D gene TRBD1, 5 bases. The sequence was collected from an adult who was a healthcare worker with PCR-confirmed SARS-CoV-2 infection or an uninfected control (not recorded which). The CDR3 DNA is TGTGCCAGCAGTAAGACAGACGTCTTAAGCACAGATACGCAGTATTTT. Translated: CASSKTDVLSTDTQYF. The full variable domain, in which reference TRBV28 and TRBJ2-3 provide the parts outside the CDR3, is DVKVTQSSRYLVKRTGEKVFLECVQDMDHENMFWYRQDPGLGLRLIYFSYDVKMKEKGDIPEGYSVSREKKERFSLILESASTNQTSMYLCASSKTDVLSTDTQYFGPGTRLTVL.